Each of the 18 T cell receptor beta chains below was sequenced from the same sample in a study of CD8 T cells in Susac syndrome. Random hexamers primed reverse transcription of about 0.45 to 1 ug RNA. TCRdb analysed the immunoSEQ multiplex PCR reads with MiXCR anew, one entry per CDR3 protein. The sample includes under 200,000 distinct CDR3 sequences, roughly 94% of them seen just once. Sample: CD8+ T cells from PBMCs. The receptor set was obtained from a human donor with Susac syndrome.

The V and J genes are TRBV3-1 and TRBJ1-1; no firm D call. This CDR3 contains 11 residues. CDR1 is LGHDT, CDR2 YNNKEL, per germline (reference sequence). V was trimmed by 3 bases and J by 11 bases, leaving 10 bases between them. DNA for the CDR3: TGTGCCAGCAGCCAGGCTGGTAGCGCTTTCTTT. Amino acids: CASSQAGSAFF.

The chain is built from TRBV28 and TRBJ1-5; D not certain. The CDR3 spans 14 residues. Trimming pared 6 bases from V and 0 bases from J, leaving 9 bases between. Germline CDR1 MDHEN, CDR2 SYDVKM. The chain's CDR3 is CASSYRISNQPQHF. The DNA of the CDR3 is TGTGCCAGCAGCTATCGGATTAGCAATCAGCCCCAGCATTTT.

The rearrangement joins TRBV6-5 to TRBJ1-5; D gene ambiguous. The CDR3 sequence is 12 residues long. The V end lost 3 bases, the J end lost 7 bases, and 7 bases lay between the germline ends. The germline CDR1 and CDR2 sequences are MNHEY and SVGAGI. Here the CDR3 reads CASSYSVQPQHF. The CDR3 nucleotides read TGTGCCAGCAGTTATTCGGTCCAGCCCCAGCATTTT.

This chain connects TRBV5-4 to TRBJ2-1; D is uncertain. V was shortened by 4 bases and J by 5 bases, with 10 bases between the two germline ends. The CDR3 is 13 amino acids. Looked up from germline, CDR1 is SGHNT and CDR2 is YYREEE (reference sequence). The CDR3 loop reads CASSQTYDNEQFF. CDR3 DNA sequence: TGTGCCAGCAGCCAAACCTATGACAATGAGCAGTTCTTC.

The chain joins TRBV6-1 to TRBJ1-5; D call uncertain. V was shortened by 6 bases and J by 4 bases, with 16 bases between the two germline ends. The CDR3 consists of 15 residues. Germline values: CDR1 MNHNS, CDR2 SASEGT. CDR3 protein: CASSDKLAANQPQHF. The CDR3 DNA reads as TGTGCCAGCAGCGACAAATTGGCAGCTAATCAGCCCCAGCATTTT.

The V gene is TRBV30, the J gene TRBJ2-7; D gene ambiguous. CDR1 GTSNPN and CDR2 SVGIG come from the germline V gene (reference sequence). This CDR3 has 16 residues. Between the trimmed V and J ends, which lost 1 base and 5 bases, there was a span of 21 bases. CDR3 DNA sequence: TGTGCCTGGAGTGCAGACTTTGGGATATCGTCCCACGAGCAGTACTTC. It translates to CAWSADFGISSHEQYF.

The chain couples TRBV7-9 to TRBJ2-5; maybe TRBD1 (6 bases). CDR3 length: 18 amino acids. With 4 bases removed from V and 4 bases from J, the gap between germline ends came to 25 bases. Germline CDR1 and CDR2: SEHNR and FQNEAQ (reference sequence). CDR3 residues: CASSWGPGQLINGETQYF. In nucleotides, the CDR3 is TGTGCCAGCAGCTGGGGGCCGGGACAACTTATAAATGGAGAGACCCAGTACTTC.

This chain links TRBV11-2 with TRBJ2-3; D is undetermined. Germline lookup yields CDR1 SGHAT and CDR2 FQNNGV. This CDR3 comprises 14 residues. Deletions cut 5 bases from V and 4 bases from J, with 13 bases between. Here the CDR3 DNA reads TGTGCCAGCAGCCTGGACCCGCGATCAGATACGCAGTATTTT. Translating it yields CASSLDPRSDTQYF.

The chain has TRBV20-1 and TRBJ2-3; D perhaps matches TRBD2 (5 bases). The V gene lost 3 bases and the J gene lost 4 bases, with 17 bases spanning the gap. The V gene's germline CDR1 is DFQATT and CDR2 SNEGSKA (reference sequence). The CDR3 loop spans 15 amino acids. CDR3 sequence (DNA): TGCAGTGCTAGGCCGTTTAGCGAGAAGGCAGATACGCAGTATTTT. Protein: CSARPFSEKADTQYF.

The rearrangement joins TRBV13 to TRBJ1-6; 8 nucleotides line up with TRBD1. J lost 11 bases, V lost 4 bases, and 13 bases had no gene match. In germline, CDR1 is PRHDT, CDR2 FYEKMQ (reference sequence). This CDR3 comprises 16 residues. DNA of the CDR3: TGTGCCAGCAGCTACCGGACAGGGCTAAGGAGAACACCCCTCCACTTT. Protein: CASSYRTGLRRTPLHF. Drawing the rest from reference TRBV13 and TRBJ1-6, the complete variable domain is AAGVIQSPRHLIKEKRETATLKCYPIPRHDTVYWYQQGPGQDPQFLISFYEKMQSDKGSIPDRFSAQQFSDYHSELNMSSLELGDSALYFCASSYRTGLRRTPLHFGNGTRLTVT.

The chain joins TRBV3-1 to TRBJ2-5; D gene ambiguous. Germline V gene data show CDR1 as LGHDT and CDR2 as YNNKEL (reference sequence). CDR3 size: 16 residues. V was shortened by 0 bases and J by 2 bases, with 13 bases between the two germline ends. CDR3 sequence: CASSQDFEAAQETQYF. The DNA for the CDR3 is TGTGCCAGCAGCCAAGATTTCGAGGCAGCACAAGAGACCCAGTACTTC.

The chain has TRBV20-1 and TRBJ1-1; 7 bases line up with TRBD1. The CDR3 spans 13 residues. V lost 5 bases and J lost 10; bases outside the gene matches: 13. The germline V gene encodes CDR1 DFQATT and CDR2 SNEGSKA (reference sequence). The CDR3 sequence: CSAEGGEGARAFF. CDR3 bases: TGCAGTGCTGAAGGCGGAGAGGGGGCGAGAGCTTTCTTT.

V usage is TRBV3-1 and J usage is TRBJ2-1; no definite D call. Trimming stripped 4 bases from V and 10 bases from J, with 8 bases between. Germline V CDR1 and CDR2: LGHDT, YNNKEL (reference sequence). The CDR3 runs to 11 residues. CDR3 bases: TGTGCCAGCAGCCTTGTCAGCGAGCAGTTCTTC. It is translated as CASSLVSEQFF.

This chain connects TRBV20-1 to TRBJ2-7; D possibly uses TRBD1 or TRBD2 (5 bases each). Trimming left V 3 bases short and J 9 bases short, with 9 bases between. CDR1 is DFQATT, CDR2 SNEGSKA, per germline (reference sequence). CDR3 length: 10 residues. CDR3 DNA sequence: TGCAGTGCTAGTGGGGACGGGCAGTACTTC. It encodes CSASGDGQYF.

This clonotype was observed a single time. The rearrangement links TRBV20-1 to TRBJ2-2; D might be TRBD1 (6 bases). Trimming took off 6 bases at V and 5 bases at J, with 16 bases between the two ends. This CDR3 has 14 residues. Germline values: CDR1 DFQATT, CDR2 SNEGSKA (reference sequence). Written as DNA, the CDR3 is TGCAGTGCCGATCACCTCAGGGGAACCGGGGAGCTGTTTTTT. Translating gives CSADHLRGTGELFF.

The rearrangement links TRBV4-2 to TRBJ2-1, with TRBD1 identical over 9 bases. V shed 1 base, J shed 7 bases, and the junction held 8 bases outside the gene matches. In germline, CDR1 is LGHNA, CDR2 YNFKEQ. The CDR3 is 16 residues long. The CDR3 here is CASSQGDREFWNEQFF. CDR3 bases: TGTGCCAGCAGCCAAGGGGACAGGGAGTTTTGGAATGAGCAGTTCTTC.

The chain has TRBV7-3 and TRBJ2-5; 10 positions agree with TRBD2. This CDR3 is 14 amino acids long. The V segment lost 5 bases and the J segment 3 bases; nucleotides outside the gene matches: 3. The germline CDR1 and CDR2 sequences are SGHTA and FQGTGA. The CDR3 region has the DNA TGTGCCAGCAGCGCTGGGACTAGCGAAGAGACCCAGTACTTC. Its protein product is CASSAGTSEETQYF.

The chain joins TRBV19 to TRBJ2-3; D gene ambiguous. CDR3 size: 12 residues. The V gene's germline CDR1 is LNHDA and CDR2 SQIVND (reference sequence). Trimming took off 4 bases at V and 4 bases at J, with 6 bases between the two ends. The CDR3 coding sequence is TGTGCCAGTAGTAACATGGCAGATACGCAGTATTTT. As protein: CASSNMADTQYF.